The rows below give T cell receptor beta chains drawn from one sample of a study of cytomegalovirus exposure and HLA in healthy donors. Sequencing used immunoSEQ multiplex PCR; TCRdb keeps in-frame clones, though not all of them. The table records some 130,000 clones, less than 85% of them present only once. The sequenced sample consisted of PBMCs. The receptor source for this set is a male donor in good health and CMV-seronegative. CDR3s include the opening cysteine and the closing phenylalanine or tryptophan. The order of the fields is D gene, clone size, V gene, J gene, CDR3 DNA, CDR3 protein. A D gene is named only where the DNA matches it firmly. Clone sizes are given selectively: once, few, many, or a class where the clone is expanded.

>TRBD1|-|TRBV16|TRBJ1-6
TGTGCCAGCAGCCAATTAACGACAGGGGGGAATTCACCCCTCCACTTT
CASSQLTTGGNSPLHF
>TRBD1|-|TRBV11-2|TRBJ2-3
TGTGCCAGCAGCTTAAGGCACGGGACAGGCGGAACAGATACGCAGTATTTT
CASSLRHGTGGTDTQYF
>-|-|TRBV5-1|TRBJ1-1
TGCGCCAGCAGCTTGGGGACAGCTGGCACTGAAGCTTTCTTT
CASSLGTAGTEAFF
>TRBD2|-|TRBV14|TRBJ2-7
TGTGCCAGCAGCTCATCGGGAGGCTCCTACGAGCAGTACTTC
CASSSSGGSYEQYF
>TRBD1|-|TRBV6-5|TRBJ1-5
TGTGCCAGCAGAATGACAGGGGTCAATCAGCCCCAGCATTTT
CASRMTGVNQPQHF
>-|-|TRBV28|TRBJ2-2
TGTGCCAGCAGCTCGAACCGGGACTTTGGACCCTCCGGGGAGCTGTTTTTT
CASSSNRDFGPSGELFF
>-|-|TRBV4-2|TRBJ1-1
TGTGCCAGCAGCCTTTCGGAGGACACTGAAGCTTTCTTT
CASSLSEDTEAFF
>-|few|TRBV5-6|TRBJ2-3
TGTGCCAGCAGCGAAGGGGGGGATCTCACAGATACGCAGTATTTT
CASSEGGDLTDTQYF
>-|-|TRBV5-4|TRBJ2-1
TGTGCCAGCAGCTTGAAGAGGGAGACCTACAATGAGCAGTTCTTC
CASSLKRETYNEQFF
>TRBD1|-|TRBV25-1|TRBJ2-2
TGTGCCAGCAGTGAAAGGGACAGGGTCACCGGGGAGCTGTTTTTT
CASSERDRVTGELFF
>TRBD2|-|TRBV11-2|TRBJ2-5
TGTGCCAGCAGCCGGATACTAGCGGGGGGCCAAGAGACCCAGTACTTC
CASSRILAGGQETQYF
>-|-|TRBV7-6|TRBJ1-4
TGTGCCAGCAGCTCACAAACAGGGAAAACTAATGAAAAACTGTTTTTT
CASSSQTGKTNEKLFF
>-|-|TRBV5-4|TRBJ2-7
TGTGCCAGCAGCTTGGGACGAGGAGGCAGTGGGTCTTCCTACGAGCAGTACTTC
CASSLGRGGSGSSYEQYF
>-|-|TRBV6-1|TRBJ1-1
TGTGCCAGCCCTTTCGGGGACACTGAAGCTTTCTTT
CASPFGDTEAFF
>TRBD1|-|TRBV6-5|TRBJ2-7
TGTGCCAGCAGAGAGGGACAGGGGGCAGGCGAGCAGTACTTC
CASREGQGAGEQYF
>-|-|TRBV27|TRBJ2-3
TGTGCCAGCAGGACCGGGACTCACTCCCCAGATACGCAGTATTTT
CASRTGTHSPDTQYF
>-|-|TRBV6-5|TRBJ2-5
TGTGCCAGCAGTTCCTACAGGGAACCTCGGCGGGAGACCCAGTACTTC
CASSSYREPRRETQYF
>TRBD2|-|TRBV10-3|TRBJ2-1
TGTGCCATCAGTGCGGGGGGGCATCCGTTCTTC
CAISAGGHPFF
>-|-|TRBV5-1|TRBJ1-4
TGCGCCAGCAGCTTGGCTACCGGAGGACATGAAAAACTGTTTTTT
CASSLATGGHEKLFF
>-|-|TRBV2|TRBJ1-6
TGTGCCAGCAGTGAAGCCGGGACAAGGAATTCACCCCTCCACTTT
CASSEAGTRNSPLHF
>TRBD1|-|TRBV30|TRBJ1-5
TGTGCCTGGAGTACTTCAGGGGGCTTTTATAGCAATCAGCCCCAGCATTTT
CAWSTSGGFYSNQPQHF
>TRBD2|-|TRBV25-1|TRBJ2-7
TGTGCCAGCAGCCCTCCCCCCGGGACTAGCGCCTCCTACGCGCAGTACTTC
CASSPPPGTSASYAQYF
>-|-|TRBV6-5|TRBJ1-2
TGTGCCAGCAGAGACGGGGGGGGATCGTCCTATGGCTACACCTTC
CASRDGGGSSYGYTF
>TRBD1|-|TRBV5-8|TRBJ2-3
TGTGCCAGCAGCACGGGACAGCGGCGCACAGATACGCAGTATTTT
CASSTGQRRTDTQYF
>-|once|TRBV10-2|TRBJ2-1
TGCGCCAGCAGTGAGGGGTTAGTTTCCAGGGGCACCTACAATGAGCAGTTCTTC
CASSEGLVSRGTYNEQFF
>-|-|TRBV7-8|TRBJ2-3
TGTGCCAGCAGCCCCAGGGGACATGAAACGCAGTATTTT
CASSPRGHETQYF
>-|-|TRBV7-9|TRBJ1-3
TGTGCCAGCAGCGCGGCCCCTGGAGGAGGAAACACCATATATTTT
CASSAAPGGGNTIYF
>-|-|TRBV10-3|TRBJ2-3
TGTGCCATCAGCGATCAACGGAGCACAGATACGCAGTATTTT
CAISDQRSTDTQYF
>TRBD2|-|TRBV7-8|TRBJ2-7
TGTGCCAGCAGCTTCTCCGGGACTAGCCTCGTAGTCGCCTACGAGCAGTACTTC
CASSFSGTSLVVAYEQYF
>-|-|TRBV7-6|TRBJ2-7
TGTGCCAGCAGCCCGAGGACACTATCCTACGAGCAGTACTTC
CASSPRTLSYEQYF
>TRBD2|-|TRBV19|TRBJ2-3
TGTGCCACCGATGGGGGACTAGCGCCGACGTATACGCAGTATTTT
CATDGGLAPTYTQYF
>-|once|TRBV19|TRBJ1-5
TGTGCCAGTAAGGTGGGCTGGGGCCAGCCCCAGCATTTT
CASKVGWGQPQHF
>-|-|TRBV14|TRBJ2-7
TGTGCCAGCAGCCAGGTCGGGTGGAGCTCCTACGAGCAGTACTTC
CASSQVGWSSYEQYF
>-|many|TRBV28|TRBJ2-7
TGTGCCAGCAGATCTCACTTCGAGCAGTACTTC
CASRSHFEQYF
>TRBD1|-|TRBV5-1|TRBJ1-4
TGCGCCAGCAGCGGGACAGGGAATAATGAAAAACTGTTTTTT
CASSGTGNNEKLFF
>-|-|TRBV5-1|TRBJ2-7
TGCGCCAGCAGCTTAGCCCGTCAGGGGCGTTCCATCCACTACGAGCAGTACTTC
CASSLARQGRSIHYEQYF
>TRBD2|-|TRBV6-5|TRBJ2-7
TGTGCCAGCAGTCTACTGGGACTAGGGTATAGCGAGCAGTACTTC
CASSLLGLGYSEQYF
>-|-|TRBV27|TRBJ1-1
TGTGCCAGCAGTTTCAGGGTTGTCGGCACTGAAGCTTTCTTT
CASSFRVVGTEAFF
>-|-|TRBV6-1|TRBJ2-7
TGTGCCAGCCGGGATCTGTCCTCCTACGAGCAGTACTTC
CASRDLSSYEQYF
>TRBD2|-|TRBV28|TRBJ2-6
TGTGCCAGCAGTTCAGTAGCGGGGGATTCCTCTGGGGCCAACGTCCTGACTTTC
CASSSVAGDSSGANVLTF
>-|-|TRBV10-1|TRBJ2-1
TGCGCCAGCAGTGATCCAGGGTACAATGAGCAGTTCTTC
CASSDPGYNEQFF
>TRBD2|-|TRBV5-6|TRBJ2-3
TGTGCCAGCAACACGAGACTAGCTGCAGATACGCAGTATTTT
CASNTRLAADTQYF
>-|-|TRBV5-8|TRBJ1-1
TGTGCCAGCAGATATCGCGTAGCTTTCTTT
CASRYRVAFF
>TRBD1|-|TRBV19|TRBJ1-6
TGTGCCAGTAGTACAGGGGGCTCCCGAAATTCACCCCTCCACTTT
CASSTGGSRNSPLHF
>TRBD1|few|TRBV27|TRBJ2-2
TGTGCCAGCAGTCCAGGACAGGGAAAAGTACTGTTTTTT
CASSPGQGKVLFF
>TRBD1|-|TRBV5-5|TRBJ2-3
TGTGCCAGCAGCTTGGCAGGGGGCCGTCTTACAGATACGCAGTATTTT
CASSLAGGRLTDTQYF
>-|-|TRBV10-2|TRBJ2-7
TGCGCCAGCACCGACAACTCCTACGAGCAGTACTTC
CASTDNSYEQYF
>TRBD2|-|TRBV25-1|TRBJ2-1
TGTGCCAGCAGCCCTTACGATAGCGGGAGCTCCTACAATGAGCAGTTCTTC
CASSPYDSGSSYNEQFF
>-|-|TRBV30|TRBJ2-7
TGTGCCTGGTCGAAGAGAGGGGAGGACTCCTACGAGCAGTACTTC
CAWSKRGEDSYEQYF
>-|-|TRBV7-9|TRBJ1-1
TGTGCCAGCAGCCTGTTTCACGGGGTCGGGCTTCGATACACTGAAGCTTTCTTT
CASSLFHGVGLRYTEAFF
>-|-|TRBV7-3|TRBJ1-1
TGTGCCAGCAGCTCCGCAGGGATCACTGAAGCTTTCTTT
CASSSAGITEAFF
>-|-|TRBV10-3|TRBJ1-4
TGTGCCATCGGAGCCTCCCTGGCAACTAATGAAAAACTGTTTTTT
CAIGASLATNEKLFF
>-|-|TRBV9|TRBJ1-5
TGTGCCAGCAGCGTTGGGGGGACTCAGCCCCAGCATTTT
CASSVGGTQPQHF